Below, 13 T cell receptor beta chains from the same sample are listed, as sequenced in a study of T cell responses to AZD1222 COVID-19 vaccine. The protocol was immunoSEQ multiplex PCR, while the TCRdb copy is restricted to in-frame clones and leaves out a portion. Counted here are some 150,000 clones, 80% to 95% occurring once; the ten biggest clones make up more than 0.7%. Sequenced material: peripheral blood, taken on day 0 of MenACWY control vaccination. These receptors were taken from an adult in good health.

The J gene is TRBJ1-2, the V gene TRBV7-6; no clear D gene. There are 17 residues in the CDR3. Deletions cut 5 bases from V and 0 bases from J, with 19 bases between. CDR1 and CDR2 (germline): SGHVS, FNYEAQ. In DNA form, the CDR3 reads TGTGCCAGCAGCCCAACCGCGTCCTACTCGTCTAACTATGGCTACACCTTC. This encodes CASSPTASYSSNYGYTF.

CDR3 coding DNA: TGCGCCAGCAGCTTGGGAGCAGGGTCCTCTGGAAACACCATATATTTT. Translation gives CASSLGAGSSGNTIYF. This chain connects TRBV5-1 to TRBJ1-3; a weak D match, TRBD1 (5 bases). The CDR3 runs to 16 residues. The germline gives CDR1 SGHRS, CDR2 YFSETQ. V was trimmed by 0 bases and J by 0 bases, leaving 10 bases between them.

This rearrangement joins TRBV6-4 to TRBJ1-4, with D unresolved. Germline loops: CDR1 MRHNA, CDR2 SNTAGT. Between the trimmed V and J ends, which lost 3 bases and 6 bases, there was a span of 11 bases. The CDR3 sequence is 14 residues long. The CDR3 sequence: CASSELLGDEKLFF. DNA of the CDR3: TGTGCCAGCAGTGAGTTACTGGGCGATGAAAAACTGTTTTTT.

J is TRBJ1-3 and V is TRBV11-1; D is ambiguous. This CDR3 comprises 14 residues. Germline CDR1 reads SGHAT; CDR2 reads FQDESV (reference sequence). V lost 4 bases and J lost 0, with 7 bases in between. This CDR3 is CASSSPVSGNTIYF. The CDR3 region has the DNA TGTGCCAGCAGCTCTCCTGTCTCTGGAAACACCATATATTTT.

This chain uses TRBV27 with TRBJ2-1; D gene uncertain. V shed 5 bases and J shed 5 bases, with 4 bases lying between them. Germline V gene lookup returns CDR1 MNHEY and CDR2 SMNVEV (reference sequence). The CDR3 is made up of 11 amino acids. Written as DNA, the CDR3 is TGTGCCAGCAGTCAAAACAATGAGCAGTTCTTC. This translates into CASSQNNEQFF.

The chain links TRBV2 to TRBJ2-1, with TRBD1 as a possible D gene (6 bases). The CDR3 covers 15 residues. CDR1 and CDR2 from the germline V gene are SNHLY and FYNNEI. Trimming cost V 3 bases and J 5 bases, with 14 bases left between them. CDR3 sequence (DNA): TGTGCCAGCAGTGAGATGCAGGGGACCCACAATGAGCAGTTCTTC. Amino acids: CASSEMQGTHNEQFF.

This chain links TRBV9 with TRBJ1-5; D remains unclear. Between the trimmed V and J ends, which lost 2 bases and 2 bases, there was a span of 8 bases. This CDR3 has 14 amino acids. From germline, CDR1 is SGDLS and CDR2 YYNGEE. CDR3 sequence (DNA): TGTGCCAGCAGCGTTGGCAGCGGCAATCAGCCCCAGCATTTT. Encoded protein: CASSVGSGNQPQHF.

This chain links TRBV18 with TRBJ2-7; D gene ambiguous. The CDR3 extends over 12 amino acids. Deletions cut 1 base from V and 4 bases from J, with 5 bases between. Looked up from germline, CDR1 is KGHSH and CDR2 is LQKENI. CDR3 coding DNA: TGTGCCAGCTCACCACAGGCATACGAGCAGTACTTC. Translation: CASSPQAYEQYF.

This chain joins TRBV5-1 and TRBJ1-1; 9 bases are a match to TRBD1. V dropped 4 bases and J dropped 1; count of bases not matched to a gene: 2. Germline CDR1 SGHRS, CDR2 YFSETQ. This CDR3 is built from 14 residues. The CDR3 loop reads CASSRDRENTEAFF. DNA of the CDR3: TGCGCCAGCAGCCGGGACAGGGAGAACACTGAAGCTTTCTTT.

The chain has TRBV6-5 and TRBJ2-7; unclear D gene. CDR3 length: 11 residues. Germline V gene sequence: CDR1 MNHEY, CDR2 SVGAGI. V dropped 4 bases and J dropped 6 bases, with 7 bases sitting between them. The CDR3, as DNA: TGTGCCAGCAGTTCCCCTGGCGAGCAGTACTTC. Its translation is CASSSPGEQYF.

The chain carries TRBV9 and TRBJ1-3; no clear D gene. The CDR3 runs 15 residues. Looked up from germline, CDR1 is SGDLS and CDR2 is YYNGEE. Trimming left V 0 bases short and J 4 bases short, with 11 bases between. The CDR3 spells CASSVGQVLGNTIYF. The CDR3 DNA follows: TGTGCCAGCAGCGTAGGCCAGGTCCTAGGAAACACCATATATTTT.

This chain links TRBV5-1 with TRBJ1-5; D unclear. CDR1 and CDR2 from the germline V gene are SGHRS and YFSETQ. The CDR3 is made up of 15 amino acids. Trimming removed 6 bases at V and 3 bases at J, with 16 bases between. The CDR3, as DNA: TGCGCCAGCAATCTGTGGAGGAGGCCCAATCAGCCCCAGCATTTT. Translated, it gives CASNLWRRPNQPQHF.

This sequence joins TRBV5-1 and TRBJ1-2; 7 bases are shared with TRBD1. V dropped 4 bases and J dropped 4; count of bases not matched to a gene: 13. CDR3 length equals 16 residues. From germline, CDR1 is SGHRS and CDR2 YFSETQ. DNA of the CDR3: TGCGCCAGCAGCGCCGGACTGGGACAGTATGTCTATGGCTACACCTTC. The encoded protein is CASSAGLGQYVYGYTF.